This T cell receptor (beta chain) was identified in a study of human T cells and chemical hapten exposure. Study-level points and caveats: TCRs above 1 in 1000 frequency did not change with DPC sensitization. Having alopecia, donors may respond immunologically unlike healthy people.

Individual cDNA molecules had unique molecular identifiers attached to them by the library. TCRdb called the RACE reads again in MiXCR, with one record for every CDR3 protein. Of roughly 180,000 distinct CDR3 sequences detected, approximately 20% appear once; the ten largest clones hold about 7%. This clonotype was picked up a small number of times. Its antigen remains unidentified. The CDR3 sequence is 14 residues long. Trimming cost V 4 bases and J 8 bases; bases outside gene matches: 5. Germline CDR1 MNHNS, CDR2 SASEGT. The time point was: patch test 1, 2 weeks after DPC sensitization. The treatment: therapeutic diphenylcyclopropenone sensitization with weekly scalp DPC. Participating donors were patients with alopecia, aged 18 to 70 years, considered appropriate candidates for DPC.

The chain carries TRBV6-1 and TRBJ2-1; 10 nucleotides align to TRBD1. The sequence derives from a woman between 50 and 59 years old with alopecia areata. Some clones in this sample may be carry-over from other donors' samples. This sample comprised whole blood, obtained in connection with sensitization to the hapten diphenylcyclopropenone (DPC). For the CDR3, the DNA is TGTGCCAGCAGTGTAGACAGGGGGCATGATGAGCAGTTCTTC. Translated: CASSVDRGHDEQFF.